This is a list of T cell receptor beta chains from one sample in a study of cytotoxic CD8 clonotypes in ibrutinib-treated CLL. Generated by immunoSEQ multiplex PCR, the TCRdb table keeps only in-frame clones and is missing some. The sample contains about 200,000 clones, roughly 79% of which appear only once. Material: PBMCs, obtained after 12 months of ibrutinib treatment. These receptors all come from a human donor with chronic lymphocytic leukemia. The CDR3 runs from the conserved cysteine through the conserved F or W. The D gene is left open where the match is weak. Some rows mark clone size as missing; the rest say once, few, many or name a class of expanded clone.

- | - | TRBJ2-7 | TRBV30 | TGTGCCTGGACCCTCTGGGGGGCGGACAACGAGCAGTACTTC | CAWTLWGADNEQYF
- | - | TRBJ2-7 | TRBV11-1 | TGTGCCAGCAGTCCCAGGTTTCACTACGAGCAGTACTTC | CASSPRFHYEQYF
- | - | TRBJ2-1 | TRBV29-1 | TGCAGCGTTGATAGGGGGAGCCGCAATGAGCAGTTCTTC | CSVDRGSRNEQFF
once | TRBD2 | TRBJ2-7 | TRBV9 | TGTGCCAGCAGCGTAGTCGGGGGAGGGACTCTCGACGAGCAGTACTTC | CASSVVGGGTLDEQYF
- | TRBD1 | TRBJ1-1 | TRBV10-1 | TGCGCCAGCAGACAGGGGGGGAACACTGAAGCTTTCTTT | CASRQGGNTEAFF
- | TRBD1 | TRBJ2-6 | TRBV18 | TGTGCCAGCTCACCACCCGGGACAGCGAACTCTGGGGCCAACGTCCTGACTTTC | CASSPPGTANSGANVLTF
- | - | TRBJ2-7 | TRBV7-6 | TGTGCCAGCAGCAGGACAGCTGGCTCCTACGAGCAGTACTTC | CASSRTAGSYEQYF
- | - | TRBJ2-3 | TRBV14 | TGTGCCAGCAGCCAGATCTACCGCGGGCATGGTACGCAGTATTTT | CASSQIYRGHGTQYF
- | TRBD1 | TRBJ2-3 | TRBV5-4 | TGTGCCAGCAGCCGGGACAGCCCAGATACGCAGTATTTT | CASSRDSPDTQYF
- | - | TRBJ2-3 | TRBV6-5 | TGTGCCAGCAGTTACTATCGGGGAGGCACAGATACGCAGTATTTT | CASSYYRGGTDTQYF
- | - | TRBJ2-2 | TRBV7-9 | TGTGCCCTCAAAAAGGGCGGGCGCTTGGTCACCGGGGAGCTGTTTTTT | CALKKGGRLVTGELFF
- | - | TRBJ1-1 | TRBV7-3 | TGTGCCAGCAGCTTAGGGGGGATAGCTTTCTTT | CASSLGGIAFF
- | TRBD2 | TRBJ2-1 | TRBV7-8 | TGTGCCAGCAGTCCCCTAGCGGCCTACAATGAGCAGTTCTTC | CASSPLAAYNEQFF
- | - | TRBJ2-1 | TRBV27 | TGTGCCAGCAGTAGTGGTTTTGGTGAGCAGTTCTTC | CASSSGFGEQFF
- | TRBD2 | TRBJ2-2 | TRBV5-1 | TGCGCCAGCAGCCCCATCGTGGGAGCGGGGGCCGGGGAGCTGTTTTTT | CASSPIVGAGAGELFF
- | - | TRBJ1-4 | TRBV2 | TGTGCCAGCAGTGAAGGGGGAGCAGGGGAAAAACTGTTTTTT | CASSEGGAGEKLFF
- | - | TRBJ2-7 | TRBV4-1 | TGCGCCAGCGCCCCACAGGGAGGCTACGAGCAGTACTTC | CASAPQGGYEQYF
- | TRBD2 | TRBJ2-7 | TRBV4-2 | TGTGCCAGCAGCCTACCTTGGGCGGGGGGGCCCGGTTTCGAGCAGTACTTC | CASSLPWAGGPGFEQYF
- | - | TRBJ2-2 | TRBV18 | TGTGCCAGCTCACCTACCGGACTTCCCGCCGGGGAGCTGTTTTTT | CASSPTGLPAGELFF
- | - | TRBJ2-7 | TRBV5-6 | TGTGCCAGCAGCTTGGTCTCCGACTGGTACGAGCAGTACTTC | CASSLVSDWYEQYF
- | TRBD1 | TRBJ1-3 | TRBV7-6 | TGTGCCAGCAGCCGGGGACAGGGGAGGCTCCACTCTGGAAACACCATATATTTT | CASSRGQGRLHSGNTIYF
- | - | TRBJ2-1 | TRBV18 | TGTGCCAGCTCAAATTACAATGAGCAGTTCTTC | CASSNYNEQFF
- | - | TRBJ2-2 | TRBV27 | TGTGCCAGCAGTGGGTGGAGGGAATCCGGGGAGCTGTTTTTT | CASSGWRESGELFF
- | TRBD2 | TRBJ2-7 | TRBV4-2 | TGTGCCAGCAGCCAAGATTTCCTAGCGGGAGGCGAGCAGTACTTC | CASSQDFLAGGEQYF
- | - | TRBJ2-7 | TRBV27 | TGTGCCAGCAGTTGGGGGATTTCCTACGAGCAGTACTTC | CASSWGISYEQYF
- | - | TRBJ2-5 | TRBV2 | TGTGCCAGTAAACCTCAGGGCCGGGAGACCCAGTACTTC | CASKPQGRETQYF
- | TRBD2 | TRBJ2-7 | TRBV6-5 | TGTGCCAGCAGCCTCGGACTAGCGGCAGGCTACGAGCAGTACTTC | CASSLGLAAGYEQYF
- | - | TRBJ2-6 | TRBV9 | TGTGCCAGCAGCGTAGCGTTGGTCCAGGGTTTTTTTTCCGGGGCCAACGTCCTGACTTTC | CASSVALVQGFFSGANVLTF
- | - | TRBJ2-2 | TRBV5-6 | TGTGCCAGCAGCTTGGACAGACTCACCGGGGAGCTGTTTTTT | CASSLDRLTGELFF
once | - | TRBJ1-4 | TRBV27 | TGTGCCAGCCCACAGGGTGAGACTAATGAAAAACTGTTTTTT | CASPQGETNEKLFF
- | - | TRBJ2-7 | TRBV6-6 | TGTGCCAGCAGATCCCTTGGTACGAGCTCCTACGAGCAGTACTTC | CASRSLGTSSYEQYF
- | TRBD2 | TRBJ2-5 | TRBV18 | TGTGCCAGCTCATCAAGACTAGCGGGGCAAGAGACCCAGTACTTC | CASSSRLAGQETQYF
- | TRBD1 | TRBJ1-1 | TRBV7-9 | TGTGCCAGCAGCTCCACCGGGACAGGGGGCTACCGGACTGAAGCTTTCTTT | CASSSTGTGGYRTEAFF
- | TRBD2 | TRBJ2-2 | TRBV29-1 | TGCAGCGTTCAGGGGCTAGCGGGTGCCGGGGAGCTGTTTTTT | CSVQGLAGAGELFF
- | - | TRBJ2-6 | TRBV19 | TGTGCCAGTAGTATTTTGTCCTCTGGGGCCAACGTCCTGACTTTC | CASSILSSGANVLTF
- | TRBD1 | TRBJ2-2 | TRBV7-3 | TGTGCCAGCAGCCAGGGACAGGGATGGCACGGGGAGCTGTTTTTT | CASSQGQGWHGELFF
- | - | TRBJ2-3 | TRBV28 | TGTGCCAGCAGTTCGGGAGATACGCAGTATTTT | CASSSGDTQYF
- | TRBD1 | TRBJ1-5 | TRBV28 | TGTGCCAGCAGTCTCCCATGGACAGGGGGCTTAGGACAGCCCCAGCATTTT | CASSLPWTGGLGQPQHF
- | - | TRBJ2-1 | TRBV5-1 | TGCGCCACTGGGCTTGAGGGGCGGGTAAATGAGCAGTTCTTC | CATGLEGRVNEQFF
- | TRBD1 | TRBJ2-7 | TRBV6-5 | TGTGCCAGCAGTCGGGACAGGGAACAGTACTTC | CASSRDREQYF
- | - | TRBJ2-7 | TRBV6-1 | TGTGCCAGCACGCTCGGGGGGCCCTACGAGCAGTACTTC | CASTLGGPYEQYF
- | TRBD2 | TRBJ2-1 | TRBV19 | TGTGCCAGTAGTATAGCTAGCGGGAACTACAATGAGCAGTTCTTC | CASSIASGNYNEQFF
- | - | TRBJ2-1 | TRBV10-1 | TGCGCCAGCAGGGCTGACAGGTTTGGTGAGCAGTTCTTC | CASRADRFGEQFF
- | - | TRBJ2-7 | TRBV12-2 | TGTGCAAGTCGCTTGCGACAGGGGGGGGAGCAGTACTTC | CASRLRQGGEQYF
- | TRBD2 | TRBJ2-3 | TRBV15 | TGTGCCACCAGCAGAGATGGACCGGGACTAGCGAGGGCAGATACGCAGTATTTT | CATSRDGPGLARADTQYF
- | - | TRBJ2-7 | TRBV13 | TGTGCCAGCAGCCGACTCGACTACCCCTACGAGCAGTACTTC | CASSRLDYPYEQYF
- | - | TRBJ1-1 | TRBV19 | TGTGCCAGTAGTAGGGCCGGAGCCCAAGGTTTGTACACTGAAGCTTTCTTT | CASSRAGAQGLYTEAFF
- | - | TRBJ1-5 | TRBV19 | TGTGCCAGTAGTCTGGGCCGGGAAGGGCAGCCCCAGCATTTT | CASSLGREGQPQHF
- | TRBD1 | TRBJ1-1 | TRBV5-1 | TGCGCCAGCAGCCCCATACCCGGGACAGGGTCCACTGAAGCTTTCTTT | CASSPIPGTGSTEAFF
once | - | TRBJ2-3 | TRBV6-5 | TGTGCCAGCAGTTTCTCAACCTGGGGGGATACGCAGTATTTT | CASSFSTWGDTQYF
- | TRBD1 | TRBJ2-1 | TRBV27 | TGTGCCAGCAGTATGGGACAGGGGAATGAGCAGTTCTTC | CASSMGQGNEQFF
- | - | TRBJ2-7 | TRBV5-1 | TGCGCCAGCAGCTTCGGGGGACGCCGGACCCTTTCTTCCGAGCAGTACTTC | CASSFGGRRTLSSEQYF
- | TRBD2 | TRBJ2-7 | TRBV28 | TGTGCCAGCAGTACCGGGACTAGCGGGAGGCCCTACGAGCAGTACTTC | CASSTGTSGRPYEQYF
- | - | TRBJ2-2 | TRBV11-3 | TGTGCCAGCAGCTTAGGTGTAGGGAACCTCAACACCGGGGAGCTGTTTTTT | CASSLGVGNLNTGELFF
- | - | TRBJ1-1 | TRBV6-6 | TGTGCCAGCAGTTACTCTGCAGGGGCGTATTCCGAAGCTTTCTTT | CASSYSAGAYSEAFF